This TCR beta chain was captured by sequencing in a study of OX40 agonist ivuxolimab in advanced cancers. About the research overall: Previous treatment with anti-PD-1, anti-PD-L1 or anti-CTLA-4 therapy was allowed; 40% had received some.

This CDR3 comprises 16 residues. Germline V gene lookup returns CDR1 MNHEY and CDR2 SMNVEV (reference sequence). V trimming: 6 bases; J trimming: 0 bases; junction bases outside the gene matches: 9. Overall study findings and caveats: Expanded clones tended on average to be more numerous among CD8+ T cells than CD4+. At 0.1 to 3.0 mg/kg and by week 6, CD4+ and CD8+ T cells in the blood had expanded clonally.

Sequencing used immunoSEQ multiplex PCR; TCRdb keeps in-frame clones, though not all of them. Of about 21,000 clones detected, more than 75% appear once; the ten largest clones hold roughly 10%. It was autoimmune disease history or systemic immunosuppression that excluded patients. With regard to this clone: Its specificity is not known.

The source of this sequence is an adult with an advanced solid tumor such as melanoma, head and neck, liver or kidney cancer. V and J are TRBV27 and TRBJ2-5; 8 bases are a match to TRBD1. The material sequenced was CD4+ or CD8+ T cells sorted from blood, taken in a trial of the OX40 agonist ivuxolimab. Here the CDR3 reads CASSPMGTGHQETQYF. CDR3 DNA sequence: TGTGCCAGCAGCCCCATGGGGACAGGACACCAAGAGACCCAGTACTTC.